These T cell receptor beta chains were read from a single sample in a study of T cell repertoires in aging, cancer and after chemotherapy. TCRdb analysed the multiplex PCR reads with MiXCR anew, one entry per CDR3 protein. Among some 7,700 distinct CDR3 sequences, less than 35% were seen once, and the ten largest hold around 4%. The material sequenced was blood. These receptors were taken from a human donor in good health. Each CDR3 is given with its conserved first and last residue. Each record gives: CDR3 protein, CDR3 DNA, J gene, V gene, D gene, clone size. D genes are given only for firm matches. Clone size appears in some rows only: once, few, many, or a class for an expanded clone.

CDR3aa: CAGADPSLSGNTIYF; CDR3nt: TGTGCCGGCGCGGACCCTAGCCTCTCTGGAAACACCATATATTTT; j_gene: TRBJ1-3; v_gene: TRBV12-3/TRBV12-4; d_gene: NA; abundance: few
CDR3aa: CASSQDRSGGADTQYF; CDR3nt: TGTGCCAGCAGCCAAGATCGTAGCGGGGGGGCAGATACGCAGTATTTT; j_gene: TRBJ2-3; v_gene: TRBV4-3; d_gene: TRBD2; abundance: few
CDR3aa: CASSYSQGEEAFF; CDR3nt: TGTGCCAGCAGTTACAGTCAGGGGGAAGAGGCGTTCTTC; j_gene: TRBJ2-1; v_gene: TRBV6-5; d_gene: TRBD1; abundance: NA
CDR3aa: CASSETYRVSGNTIYF; CDR3nt: TGTGCCAGCAGTGAAACCTACAGGGTTTCTGGAAACACCATATATTTT; j_gene: TRBJ1-3; v_gene: TRBV6-1; d_gene: NA; abundance: NA
CDR3aa: CASSLRGLAGGPTYEQYF; CDR3nt: TGTGCCAGCAGCTTACGCGGACTAGCGGGGGGCCCCACCTACGAGCAGTACTTC; j_gene: TRBJ2-7; v_gene: TRBV13; d_gene: TRBD2; abundance: NA
CDR3aa: CASSSLNREPNQPQHF; CDR3nt: TGTGCCAGCAGTTCCCTTAACAGGGAGCCAAATCAGCCCCAGCATTTT; j_gene: TRBJ1-5; v_gene: TRBV12-3/TRBV12-4; d_gene: NA; abundance: NA
CDR3aa: CATSRDRRGHNEQFF; CDR3nt: TGTGCCACCAGCAGAGATCGGCGGGGTCACAATGAGCAGTTCTTC; j_gene: TRBJ2-1; v_gene: TRBV15; d_gene: NA; abundance: NA
CDR3aa: CASTEPGVLRGEQYF; CDR3nt: TGTGCCAGCACGGAACCGGGAGTCCTCAGGGGCGAGCAGTACTTC; j_gene: TRBJ2-7; v_gene: TRBV6-1; d_gene: NA; abundance: NA
CDR3aa: CASSLNRGRYEQYF; CDR3nt: TGTGCCAGCAGTTTAAACAGGGGGCGGTACGAGCAGTACTTC; j_gene: TRBJ2-7; v_gene: TRBV27; d_gene: TRBD1; abundance: medium-sized
CDR3aa: CSAVTGDGYTF; CDR3nt: TGCAGTGCTGTTACAGGGGATGGCTACACCTTC; j_gene: TRBJ1-2; v_gene: TRBV20-1; d_gene: TRBD1; abundance: NA
CDR3aa: CSASVNSNYGYTF; CDR3nt: TGCAGTGCTAGCGTTAACTCTAACTATGGCTACACCTTC; j_gene: TRBJ1-2; v_gene: TRBV20-1; d_gene: NA; abundance: NA
CDR3aa: CASSFSGNTEAFF; CDR3nt: TGCGCCAGCAGCTTCTCGGGGAACACTGAAGCTTTCTTT; j_gene: TRBJ1-1; v_gene: TRBV5-1; d_gene: NA; abundance: NA
CDR3aa: CASSLTGSNEQFF; CDR3nt: TGTGCCAGCAGCTTGACAGGGAGCAATGAGCAGTTCTTC; j_gene: TRBJ2-1; v_gene: TRBV5-4; d_gene: NA; abundance: few
CDR3aa: CASSYSYNTEAFF; CDR3nt: TGTGCCAGCAGTTACTCGTACAACACTGAAGCTTTCTTT; j_gene: TRBJ1-1; v_gene: TRBV6-5; d_gene: NA; abundance: NA
CDR3aa: CAGGDRGGQPQHF; CDR3nt: TGTGCCGGAGGGGACAGGGGAGGACAGCCCCAGCATTTT; j_gene: TRBJ1-5; v_gene: TRBV19; d_gene: TRBD1; abundance: few
CDR3aa: CASSSNGGSSYNEQFF; CDR3nt: TGTGCCAGCAGCTCGAATGGGGGGAGCTCCTACAATGAGCAGTTCTTC; j_gene: TRBJ2-1; v_gene: TRBV13; d_gene: NA; abundance: NA
CDR3aa: CASSGTGASYGYTF; CDR3nt: TGTGCCAGCAGTGGGACAGGGGCAAGCTATGGCTACACCTTC; j_gene: TRBJ1-2; v_gene: TRBV6-6; d_gene: TRBD1; abundance: NA
CDR3aa: CASSRTGTGTDTQYF; CDR3nt: TGTGCCAGCAGTAGGACAGGGACCGGCACAGATACGCAGTATTTT; j_gene: TRBJ2-3; v_gene: TRBV12-3/TRBV12-4; d_gene: TRBD1; abundance: NA
CDR3aa: CASNWGINQPQHF; CDR3nt: TGTGCCAGTAACTGGGGCATCAATCAGCCCCAGCATTTT; j_gene: TRBJ1-5; v_gene: TRBV19; d_gene: NA; abundance: NA
CDR3aa: CASSPGGGLNQPQHF; CDR3nt: TGTGCCAGCTCTCCCGGCGGGGGGCTCAATCAGCCCCAGCATTTT; j_gene: TRBJ1-5; v_gene: TRBV18; d_gene: NA; abundance: few
CDR3aa: CASSSDGYRPQHF; CDR3nt: TGTGCCAGCAGTTCAGACGGATATCGGCCCCAGCATTTT; j_gene: TRBJ1-5; v_gene: TRBV12-3/TRBV12-4; d_gene: NA; abundance: NA
CDR3aa: CASSPEGFGGANVLTF; CDR3nt: TGTGCCAGCAGCCCAGAAGGGTTCGGGGGGGCCAACGTCCTGACTTTC; j_gene: TRBJ2-6; v_gene: TRBV7-2; d_gene: NA; abundance: NA
CDR3aa: CASSEKGGSPLHF; CDR3nt: TGTGCCAGTAGTGAGAAGGGTGGTTCACCCCTCCACTTT; j_gene: TRBJ1-6; v_gene: TRBV19; d_gene: NA; abundance: medium-sized
CDR3aa: CASSITLAGAFNEQFF; CDR3nt: TGTGCCAGCAGTATCACTTTAGCGGGGGCCTTCAATGAGCAGTTCTTC; j_gene: TRBJ2-1; v_gene: TRBV27; d_gene: TRBD2; abundance: NA
CDR3aa: CASSWGTGNSPLHF; CDR3nt: TGTGCCAGCAGCTGGGGGACAGGGAATTCACCCCTCCACTTT; j_gene: TRBJ1-6; v_gene: TRBV7-9; d_gene: TRBD1; abundance: NA
CDR3aa: CASSPTRVSANYGYTF; CDR3nt: TGTGCCAGCAGCCCCACCCGGGTGTCGGCTAACTATGGCTACACCTTC; j_gene: TRBJ1-2; v_gene: TRBV7-2; d_gene: NA; abundance: NA
CDR3aa: CAISEGTGQNYNEQFF; CDR3nt: TGTGCCATCAGTGAAGGTACGGGACAGAACTACAATGAGCAGTTCTTC; j_gene: TRBJ2-1; v_gene: TRBV10-3; d_gene: TRBD1; abundance: NA
CDR3aa: CASSERVLGPQHF; CDR3nt: TGTGCCAGCAGTGAACGGGTCCTGGGGCCCCAGCATTTT; j_gene: TRBJ1-5; v_gene: TRBV12-3/TRBV12-4; d_gene: NA; abundance: NA
CDR3aa: CASSWGPNYGYTF; CDR3nt: TGTGCCAGCAGTTGGGGCCCTAACTATGGCTACACCTTC; j_gene: TRBJ1-2; v_gene: TRBV6-2/TRBV6-3; d_gene: NA; abundance: NA
CDR3aa: CASSQHPRDRGLGKLFF; CDR3nt: TGCGCCAGCAGCCAACACCCCCGGGACAGGGGGCTTGGAAAACTGTTTTTT; j_gene: TRBJ1-4; v_gene: TRBV4-3; d_gene: TRBD1; abundance: NA
CDR3aa: CASSYRGSYNSPLHF; CDR3nt: TGTGCCAGCAGCTATAGGGGATCCTATAATTCACCCCTCCACTTT; j_gene: TRBJ1-6; v_gene: TRBV7-6; d_gene: NA; abundance: few
CDR3aa: CDSSYSLDVAGDTQYF; CDR3nt: TGTGACAGCAGTTACTCGCTCGATGTAGCGGGGGATACGCAGTATTTT; j_gene: TRBJ2-3; v_gene: TRBV6-5; d_gene: TRBD2; abundance: NA
CDR3aa: CASSFRQGSNQPQHF; CDR3nt: TGTGCCAGCAGTTTCCGACAGGGGAGCAATCAGCCCCAGCATTTT; j_gene: TRBJ1-5; v_gene: TRBV11-2; d_gene: TRBD1; abundance: NA
CDR3aa: CASSPGTGVEQYF; CDR3nt: TGTGCCAGCTCACCAGGGACAGGGGTCGAGCAGTACTTC; j_gene: TRBJ2-7; v_gene: TRBV18; d_gene: TRBD1; abundance: few
CDR3aa: CASSLGPNVEAFF; CDR3nt: TGTGCCAGCAGCCTTGGGCCGAATGTTGAAGCTTTCTTT; j_gene: TRBJ1-1; v_gene: TRBV6-5; d_gene: NA; abundance: NA
CDR3aa: CSALRGLGETQYF; CDR3nt: TGCAGTGCCCTGCGGGGGCTGGGGGAGACCCAGTACTTC; j_gene: TRBJ2-5; v_gene: TRBV20-1; d_gene: NA; abundance: NA
CDR3aa: CASSFDPSSYNEQFF; CDR3nt: TGTGCCAGCAGCTTCGATCCGTCCTCCTACAATGAGCAGTTCTTC; j_gene: TRBJ2-1; v_gene: TRBV7-9; d_gene: NA; abundance: NA
CDR3aa: CAPPLVGGAESSYNSPLHF; CDR3nt: TGTGCCCCGCCCTTGGTAGGTGGTGCCGAGAGCTCCTATAATTCACCCCTCCACTTT; j_gene: TRBJ1-6; v_gene: TRBV6-5; d_gene: NA; abundance: NA
CDR3aa: CASSLAIGVNTEAFF; CDR3nt: TGTGCCAGCAGCTTGGCGATTGGAGTGAACACTGAAGCTTTCTTT; j_gene: TRBJ1-1; v_gene: TRBV5-5; d_gene: NA; abundance: NA
CDR3aa: CAWSAQRGGYTF; CDR3nt: TGTGCCTGGAGTGCGCAAAGAGGTGGCTACACCTTC; j_gene: TRBJ1-2; v_gene: TRBV30; d_gene: NA; abundance: NA
CDR3aa: CASSPQGLTDTQYF; CDR3nt: TGTGCCAGCTCACCACAGGGGTTGACAGATACGCAGTATTTT; j_gene: TRBJ2-3; v_gene: TRBV18; d_gene: NA; abundance: NA
CDR3aa: CACSLFPESSYEQYF; CDR3nt: TGTGCCTGCAGCTTGTTCCCTGAGAGCTCCTACGAGCAGTACTTC; j_gene: TRBJ2-7; v_gene: TRBV5-5; d_gene: NA; abundance: NA
CDR3aa: CSVLMPVQLNTEAFF; CDR3nt: TGCAGCGTCCTAATGCCGGTACAGCTGAACACTGAAGCTTTCTTT; j_gene: TRBJ1-1; v_gene: TRBV29-1; d_gene: NA; abundance: NA
CDR3aa: CASSRSPANTEAFF; CDR3nt: TGTGCCAGTTCCCGGAGTCCGGCGAACACTGAAGCTTTCTTT; j_gene: TRBJ1-1; v_gene: TRBV19; d_gene: NA; abundance: NA
CDR3aa: CASAGPVNTEAFF; CDR3nt: TGTGCCAGCGCCGGGCCTGTGAACACTGAAGCTTTCTTT; j_gene: TRBJ1-1; v_gene: TRBV27; d_gene: NA; abundance: few
CDR3aa: CSVRWPNTGELFF; CDR3nt: TGCAGCGTGAGGTGGCCTAACACCGGGGAGCTGTTTTTT; j_gene: TRBJ2-2; v_gene: TRBV29-1; d_gene: NA; abundance: large
CDR3aa: CASSLVGQGLEQYF; CDR3nt: TGTGCCAGCAGCTTAGTAGGACAGGGGCTCGAGCAGTACTTC; j_gene: TRBJ2-7; v_gene: TRBV11-2; d_gene: TRBD1; abundance: NA
CDR3aa: CASRDRGASNQPQHF; CDR3nt: TGTGCCAGCAGAGACAGGGGAGCGAGCAATCAGCCCCAGCATTTT; j_gene: TRBJ1-5; v_gene: TRBV6-1; d_gene: TRBD1; abundance: few
CDR3aa: CASSPRTGTSSYEQYF; CDR3nt: TGTGCCAGCAGCCCTAGGACCGGGACATCATCCTACGAGCAGTACTTC; j_gene: TRBJ2-7; v_gene: TRBV7-6; d_gene: NA; abundance: few
CDR3aa: CATSRVTFDNQPQHF; CDR3nt: TGTGCCACCAGCAGAGTAACCTTCGACAATCAGCCCCAGCATTTT; j_gene: TRBJ1-5; v_gene: TRBV15; d_gene: NA; abundance: few
CDR3aa: CASSPTGSGYEQYF; CDR3nt: TGTGCCAGCAGTCCCACAGGGTCAGGCTACGAGCAGTACTTC; j_gene: TRBJ2-7; v_gene: TRBV7-2; d_gene: NA; abundance: few
CDR3aa: CASSMPSNEQFF; CDR3nt: TGCGCCAGCAGCATGCCGAGCAATGAGCAGTTCTTC; j_gene: TRBJ2-1; v_gene: TRBV5-1; d_gene: NA; abundance: NA
CDR3aa: CASSMAGTGVRF; CDR3nt: TGTGCCAGTAGTATGGCCGGGACAGGGGTTCGTTTC; j_gene: TRBJ2-1; v_gene: TRBV19; d_gene: TRBD1; abundance: few
CDR3aa: CASSIGGSGQPQHF; CDR3nt: TGTGCCAGTAGTATAGGGGGATCGGGGCAGCCCCAGCATTTT; j_gene: TRBJ1-5; v_gene: TRBV19; d_gene: NA; abundance: NA
CDR3aa: CSVGQGTRRGNEQFF; CDR3nt: TGCAGCGTTGGACAGGGGACACGTCGCGGCAATGAGCAGTTCTTC; j_gene: TRBJ2-1; v_gene: TRBV29-1; d_gene: TRBD1; abundance: NA
CDR3aa: CASSYSSPQETQYF; CDR3nt: TGTGCCAGCAGTTACTCGAGTCCCCAAGAGACCCAGTACTTC; j_gene: TRBJ2-5; v_gene: TRBV6-5; d_gene: NA; abundance: NA
CDR3aa: CASSWSEGETQYF; CDR3nt: TGTGCCAGCAGCTGGTCGGAGGGAGAGACCCAGTACTTC; j_gene: TRBJ2-5; v_gene: TRBV5-4; d_gene: NA; abundance: few